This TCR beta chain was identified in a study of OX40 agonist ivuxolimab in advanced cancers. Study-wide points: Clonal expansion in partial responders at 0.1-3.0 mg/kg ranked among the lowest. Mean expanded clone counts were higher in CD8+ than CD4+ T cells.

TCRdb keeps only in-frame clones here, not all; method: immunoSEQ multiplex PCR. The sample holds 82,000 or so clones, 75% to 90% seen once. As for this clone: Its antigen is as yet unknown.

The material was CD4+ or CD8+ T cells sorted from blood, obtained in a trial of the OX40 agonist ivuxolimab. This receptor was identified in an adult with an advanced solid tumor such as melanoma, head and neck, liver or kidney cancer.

CDR3: CASSSGLAFTGANVLTF. Written as DNA, the CDR3 is TGCGCCAGCAGCTCGGGACTAGCCTTCACTGGGGCCAACGTCCTGACTTTC. This chain links TRBV5-1 with TRBJ2-6; 9 nucleotides match TRBD2. Germline V gene data show CDR1 as SGHRS and CDR2 as YFSETQ. The CDR3 sequence is 17 residues long. V was clipped by 3 bases and J by 2 bases; unmatched bases: 6.